The 21 T cell receptor beta chains presented below share a single source sample, sequenced in a study of blood T cell repertoires in COVID-19. The data were produced by immunoSEQ multiplex PCR, yet TCRdb's version contains in-frame clones alone and is incomplete. This sample has roughly 200,000 clones; 88% occur once, and the top ten carry roughly 2.8%. Material for sequencing was PBMCs or T cells enriched from blood (not recorded which). Receptor source: a woman aged 25 to 39 who had recovered from COVID-19.

The rearrangement uses TRBV11-2 and TRBJ2-5; TRBD1 is a possible D gene (6 bases). V lost 4 bases and J lost 3, with 15 bases in between. The CDR3 extends over 15 amino acids. CDR1 is SGHAT and CDR2 is FQNNGV in the germline V gene. The CDR3 protein is CASSSTGSLKETQYF. The CDR3, as DNA: TGTGCCAGCAGCTCCACAGGGAGTTTGAAAGAGACCCAGTACTTC. The whole variable domain, filled in from reference TRBV11-2 and TRBJ2-5, reads EAGVAQSPRYKIIEKRQSVAFWCNPISGHATLYWYQQILGQGPKLLIQFQNNGVVDDSQLPKDRFSAERLKGVDSTLKIQPAKLEDSAVYLCASSSTGSLKETQYFGPGTRLLVL.

The chain joins TRBV12-3 or TRBV12-4 to TRBJ2-2, with a possible D match to TRBD2 (6 bases). There are 13 residues in the CDR3. Trimming removed 7 bases from V and 2 bases from J, with 8 bases in between. The CDR3 DNA reads as TGTGCCAGCACCGCGGGAAACACCGGGGAGCTGTTTTTT. Its protein product is CASTAGNTGELFF.

J is TRBJ1-1 and V is TRBV4-3; 9 nucleotides line up with TRBD1. The length of the CDR3 is 14 residues. Germline lookup yields CDR1 LGHNA and CDR2 YSLEER. The V gene end was trimmed by 5 bases and the J gene end by 7 bases; junction bases not matched to a gene: 8. The CDR3 loop is CASSYLTGGFEAFF. The CDR3 coding sequence is TGCGCCAGCAGCTACCTGACAGGGGGTTTTGAAGCTTTCTTT.

CDR3 amino acids: CATTLGHVNEKLFF. In DNA, the CDR3 is TGTGCCACCACCCTAGGACACGTTAATGAAAAACTGTTTTTT. V and J are TRBV24-1 and TRBJ1-4; a possible D gene is TRBD1 (5 bases). Germline V lookup: CDR1 KGHDR, CDR2 SFDVKD. V was pared by 8 bases and J by 4 bases, with 13 bases between. This CDR3 region has 14 residues.

J is TRBJ2-5 and V is TRBV11-2; D remains ambiguous. Germline V CDR1 and CDR2: SGHAT, FQNNGV. Trimming removed 1 base at V and 4 bases at J, with 10 bases between. The CDR3 is 14 residues long. DNA of the CDR3: TGTGCCAGCAGCTTAGGGGCTCTGGGAGAGACCCAGTACTTC. Translation: CASSLGALGETQYF.

The J gene is TRBJ2-1, the V gene TRBV6-5; D is undetermined. Germline CDR1 MNHEY, CDR2 SVGAGI. With 4 bases removed from V and 2 bases from J, the gap between germline ends came to 6 bases. This CDR3 has 13 residues. The CDR3 region is CASSWSPYNEQFF. Written as DNA, the CDR3 is TGTGCCAGCAGTTGGAGTCCCTACAATGAGCAGTTCTTC.

This chain links TRBV7-9 with TRBJ1-3; D is unclear. The V and J ends lost 3 bases and 0 bases respectively, with 6 bases between them. The CDR3 loop spans 14 amino acids. CDR1 SEHNR and CDR2 FQNEAQ come from the germline V gene (reference sequence). CDR3 bases: TGTGCCAGCAGCTTTCGGGACTCTGGAAACACCATATATTTT. Translation: CASSFRDSGNTIYF.

J is TRBJ1-1 and V is TRBV7-2, with a weak D call TRBD1 (5 bases). Germline loops: CDR1 SGHTA, CDR2 FQGNSA. V dropped 6 bases and J dropped 4 bases, with 12 bases sitting between them. The CDR3 totals 13 residues. The CDR3 is CASRSGSTTEAFF. DNA for the CDR3: TGTGCCAGCAGATCAGGGTCAACCACTGAAGCTTTCTTT.

This rearrangement joins TRBV9 to TRBJ2-3; 7 bases map to TRBD1. The ends lost 3 bases at V and 0 bases at J; junction bases unmatched: 7. The CDR3 is 16 amino acids. Germline CDR1 is SGDLS and CDR2 is YYNGEE. The CDR3 coding sequence is TGTGCCAGCAGCGCAGGGGACAGACCTAGCACAGATACGCAGTATTTT. Residues: CASSAGDRPSTDTQYF.

A single count supports this clone. The rearrangement links TRBV14 to TRBJ2-5, with TRBD1 identical over 10 bases. CDR3 length: 17 residues. Germline V gene data show CDR1 as SGHDN and CDR2 as FVKESK. J gave up 5 bases and V 0 bases, and 9 bases lay outside the gene matches. The CDR3 loop is CASSQEWDRGIAETQYF. In DNA form, the CDR3 reads TGTGCCAGCAGCCAAGAATGGGACAGGGGAATTGCGGAGACCCAGTACTTC.

The chain uses TRBV3-1 (or the pseudogene TRBV3-2) and TRBJ1-5; D is undetermined. There are 15 residues in the CDR3. The germline gives CDR1 LGHDT, CDR2 YNNKEL (reference sequence). Trimming took 0 bases from V and 5 from J, leaving 11 bases between them. The CDR3 region has the DNA TGTGCCAGCAGCCAAGATTTGCAGGAACATCAGCCCCAGCATTTT. It encodes CASSQDLQEHQPQHF.

The chain employs TRBV14 and TRBJ1-5; D not resolved. V lost 4 bases, J lost 7 bases, and 14 bases lay in between. The CDR3 has 14 amino acids. The germline CDR1 and CDR2 sequences are SGHDN and FVKESK. DNA for the CDR3: TGTGCCAGCAGCCTCTCCGGGATTGCCCAGCCCCAGCATTTT. Residues: CASSLSGIAQPQHF. Combining the CDR3 with reference TRBV14 and TRBJ1-5 gives the whole variable domain EAGVTQFPSHSVIEKGQTVTLRCDPISGHDNLYWYRRVMGKEIKFLLHFVKESKQDESGMPNNRFLAERTGGTYSTLKVQPAELEDSGVYFCASSLSGIAQPQHFGDGTRLSIL.

The rearrangement joins TRBV7-8 to TRBJ1-2; D is uncertain. Germline V gene lookup returns CDR1 SGHVS and CDR2 FQNEAQ. CDR3 length: 13 amino acids. Deletions cut 2 bases from V and 2 bases from J, with 6 bases between. In DNA form, the CDR3 reads TGTGCCAGCAGCTTAACGGAGAACTATGGCTACACCTTC. Protein sequence: CASSLTENYGYTF.

The V and J genes are TRBV28 and TRBJ1-2; possible D gene TRBD1, 6 bases. CDR3 length: 16 residues. Germline lookup yields CDR1 MDHEN and CDR2 SYDVKM. Between the trimmed V and J ends, which lost 2 bases and 1 base, there was a span of 14 bases. CDR3 sequence reads: CASSLGLGASNYGYTF. The CDR3 DNA follows: TGTGCCAGCAGTTTAGGGTTGGGGGCGAGTAACTATGGCTACACCTTC.

There are a few counts of this clone. This chain uses TRBV7-2 with TRBJ1-6, with D maybe TRBD1 (5 bases). V lost 6 bases, J lost 0 bases, and 9 bases lay in between. CDR1 is SGHTA, CDR2 FQGNSA, per germline. The length of the CDR3 is 15 residues. DNA for the CDR3: TGTGCCAGCAGGACAGCTAGCTCCTATAATTCACCCCTCCACTTT. It encodes CASRTASSYNSPLHF.

The chain employs TRBV19 and TRBJ2-4, with 9 bases identical to TRBD2. V was clipped by 7 bases and J by 6 bases; unmatched bases: 10. The CDR3 sequence is 15 residues long. Per germline, CDR1 LNHDA and CDR2 SQIVND (reference sequence). CDR3 amino acids: CASTPGGGASNIQYF. In DNA form, the CDR3 reads TGTGCCAGTACCCCTGGCGGGGGGGCCTCAAACATTCAGTACTTC.

The rearrangement uses TRBV5-5 and TRBJ1-2; TRBD1 might be the D (6 bases). Germline V gives CDR1 SGHKS, CDR2 YYEKEE (reference sequence). This CDR3 contains 15 residues. V was pared by 4 bases and J by 8 bases, with 21 bases between. The CDR3 bases are TGTGCCAGCAGCCCGTCCCCCCTACAGGGTCAAGGCTACACCTTC. It translates to CASSPSPLQGQGYTF.

V gene TRBV6-2 or TRBV6-3 combines with J gene TRBJ2-1, with 15 bases matching TRBD2. CDR1 and CDR2 (germline): MNHEY, SVGEGT. The junction had 6 bases not matched to a gene; V was cut back by 2 bases and J by 7 bases. The CDR3 runs to 17 residues. The CDR3 loop is CASSYDLGLAGGNEQFF. CDR3 nucleotide sequence: TGTGCCAGCAGTTACGACTTAGGACTAGCGGGGGGGAATGAGCAGTTCTTC.

The V gene is TRBV3-1 (or the pseudogene TRBV3-2), the J gene TRBJ2-2, with 8 bases lining up with TRBD2. V dropped 4 bases and J dropped 4; count of bases not matched to a gene: 5. There are 15 residues in the CDR3. Germline V gene sequence: CDR1 LGHDT, CDR2 YNNKEL (reference sequence). The CDR3, as DNA: TGTGCCAGCAGCCCTCCCAGCGGGGGCACCGGGGAGCTGTTTTTT. Protein sequence: CASSPPSGGTGELFF.

This chain uses TRBV6-5 with TRBJ1-2; D ambiguous. Trimming pared 5 bases from V and 3 bases from J, leaving 16 bases between. The CDR3 spans 15 residues. The germline CDR1 and CDR2 sequences are MNHEY and SVGAGI. DNA for the CDR3: TGTGCCAGCAGTACTACGAGGGCTGAGTACTATGGCTACACCTTC. Translated: CASSTTRAEYYGYTF.

The CDR3 loop reads CASSSTGGRDEQFF. CDR3 in DNA: TGTGCCAGCAGCTCGACGGGGGGGCGAGATGAGCAGTTCTTC. The V and J genes are TRBV7-3 and TRBJ2-1; 8 bases fit TRBD2. Per the germline V gene, CDR1 is SGHTA and CDR2 is FQGTGA. Germline trimming cut 4 bases from V and 8 bases from J; bases unmatched to any gene: 7. The CDR3 runs 14 residues.